A single sample gave rise to the 3 T cell receptor beta chains below, sequenced in a study of shared clonotypes between healthy human individuals (dated by TCRdb to the early 2020s). The library came from the immunoSEQ multiplex PCR assay. TCRdb limited this immuneACCESS table to in-frame rearrangements with V and J called. A share of clones is missing; checked studies link under half to unresolved V genes, and the rest is unexplained. This sample gives 2 million or so clones in total; approximately 94% of them show up just once. In total, the top ten clones hold roughly 1% of the sample. For the CD8 naive samples, CD45RO-negative cells were positively selected for CCR7, yielding a CD45RA+CCR7+ population from which TemRA cells were excluded. Sequenced input: naive CD8+ T cells sorted from blood. The meaning of the sample's cell subset or site label: CD45RA+CCR7+. These receptors were obtained from a man aged 18-30 years in good health.

About this clone itself: This sample includes further DNA sequences coding for the same CDR3. The chain is built from TRBV27 and TRBJ1-1; D is perhaps TRBD1 (6 bases). Germline V gene data show CDR1 as MNHEY and CDR2 as SMNVEV (reference sequence). This CDR3 contains 14 residues. Between the trimmed V and J ends, which lost 6 bases and 10 bases, there was a span of 21 bases. The CDR3 sequence is CASRQGSVSRTAFF. In DNA form, the CDR3 reads TGTGCCAGCAGACAGGGATCGGTCTCCCGTACAGCTTTCTTT.

The chain carries TRBV6-1 and TRBJ2-7, with D possibly being TRBD1 (6 bases). Per the germline V gene, CDR1 is MNHNS and CDR2 is SASEGT. Trimming stripped 7 bases from V and 2 bases from J, with 18 bases between. This CDR3 has 15 residues. CDR3 in DNA: TGTGCCAGCAATGCCCTGGTCAGGGGAACCTACGAGCAGTACTTC. It is translated as CASNALVRGTYEQYF.

The chain couples TRBV5-8 to TRBJ1-5; D perhaps matches TRBD1 (5 bases). V was clipped by 6 bases and J by 7 bases, with 29 bases between them. This CDR3 is built from 18 residues. Germline V lookup: CDR1 SGHTS, CDR2 YDEGEE. CDR3 in DNA: TGTGCCAGCATCAATACCGGGACGGGGAGCGAGGGAATCCAGCCCCAGCATTTT. It encodes CASINTGTGSEGIQPQHF.